The 19 T cell receptor beta chains below come from one sample, sequenced in a study of naive and memory T cell subsets. Both TRBC1 and TRBC2 were covered by a beta constant-region primer of two equimolar oligonucleotides. Ligated cDNA was amplified by four rounds of PCR with nested alpha and beta constant-region primers and SP2. Using its own MiXCR run on the UMI-ligation and nested PCR reads, TCRdb lists one record per CDR3 protein. This sample has some 82,000 distinct CDR3 sequences, with approximately 10% found just once. For these TCRs, the target antigens are not known. Study-level results: Naive repertoires, especially CD8, held a few larger clonotypes, possibly memory cells re-expressing CD45RA.

The sample was naive CD4+ T cells from blood. These receptors were collected from a human donor in good health.

This CDR3 is CASSRGRSGNEQFF. The CDR3 coding sequence is TGCGCCAGCAGTCGGGGTAGGTCGGGGAATGAGCAGTTCTTC. The chain uses TRBV4-3 and TRBJ2-1; D is perhaps TRBD2 (5 bases). The ends were cut back, 6 bases at V and 7 bases at J, with 16 bases in the middle. The CDR3 contains 14 residues. Germline values: CDR1 LGHNA, CDR2 YSLEER.

J is TRBJ1-1 and V is TRBV18, with no clear D. With 8 bases removed from V and 0 bases from J, the gap between germline ends came to 13 bases. Germline CDR1 reads KGHSH; CDR2 reads LQKENI. The CDR3 is made up of 14 amino acids. The CDR3 protein is CASHATFMNTEAFF. The CDR3 DNA reads TGTGCCAGCCACGCGACATTTATGAACACTGAAGCTTTCTTT.

This clonotype was counted only a few times. J is TRBJ1-1 and V is TRBV25-1, with TRBD1 identical over 9 bases. Germline V CDR1 and CDR2: MGHDK, SYGVNS. V was pared by 5 bases and J by 1 base, with 5 bases of the junction left unmatched. The CDR3 is made up of 15 amino acids. As DNA, the CDR3 is TGTGCCAGCAGTCGGACAGGGGCTAGGAACACTGAAGCTTTCTTT. Its translation is CASSRTGARNTEAFF.

This chain connects TRBV5-1 to TRBJ2-2, with 7 nucleotides matching TRBD1. Germline assignment: CDR1 SGHRS and CDR2 YFSETQ. V dropped 0 bases and J dropped 4; count of bases not matched to a gene: 6. The CDR3 runs to 16 residues. In DNA form, the CDR3 reads TGCGCCAGCAGCTTGGTTGAGACAGGGTCCACCGGGGAGCTGTTTTTT. It is translated as CASSLVETGSTGELFF.

This clonotype came up a few times. The chain couples TRBV19 to TRBJ2-2, with D maybe TRBD2 (7 bases). CDR3 size: 15 residues. Between the trimmed V and J ends, which lost 9 bases and 2 bases, there was a span of 16 bases. From germline, CDR1 is LNHDA and CDR2 SQIVND (reference sequence). The CDR3 coding sequence is TGTGCCAGCGGGAGTAGGGGGGGAAACACCGGGGAGCTGTTTTTT. It is translated as CASGSRGGNTGELFF.

V usage is TRBV2 and J usage is TRBJ1-5; unclear D gene. V lost 5 bases to trimming and J lost 1 base, with 9 bases between them. CDR3 length: 14 residues. In germline, CDR1 is SNHLY, CDR2 FYNNEI. The CDR3: CASSTFQSNQPQHF. Written as DNA, the CDR3 is TGTGCCAGCAGTACGTTCCAGAGCAATCAGCCCCAGCATTTT.

Worth noting for this clonotype: A read error may produce the germline difference seen at one junction end. The genes are TRBV7-3 and TRBJ1-1; unclear D gene. In germline, CDR1 is SGHTA, CDR2 FQGTGA. This CDR3 region has 13 residues. CDR3 DNA sequence: TGTGACAGCAGCTTAGTAACGAACACTGAAGCTTTCTTT. This translates into CDSSLVTNTEAFF.

This clonotype showed up many times. The chain is built from TRBV29-1 and TRBJ2-3; D might be TRBD2 (7 bases). CDR3 length: 15 residues. V was shortened by 1 base and J by 1 base, with 12 bases between the two germline ends. CDR1 and CDR2 (germline): SQVTM, ANQGSEA. The CDR3 region is CSVEGRGGGTDTQYF. In DNA form, the CDR3 reads TGCAGCGTTGAAGGTCGCGGGGGCGGCACAGATACGCAGTATTTT.

Many counts were recorded for this clonotype. The chain uses TRBV28 and TRBJ2-3, with 8 bases lining up with TRBD2. This CDR3 is 17 amino acids long. Germline-derived CDR1 and CDR2 are MDHEN and SYDVKM. V was clipped by 7 bases and J by 0 bases; unmatched bases: 12. CDR3 nucleotide sequence: TGTGCCAGCACCATAAGCGGGGGCCCAACTAGCACAGATACGCAGTATTTT. Its translation is CASTISGGPTSTDTQYF.

At least ten counts were recorded for this clonotype. V gene TRBV4-3 combines with J gene TRBJ1-1; weak D call: TRBD1 (5 bases). Germline V gene lookup returns CDR1 LGHNA and CDR2 YSLEER. This CDR3 is built from 14 residues. With 0 bases removed from V and 3 bases from J, the gap between germline ends came to 8 bases. The CDR3 region is CASSQDSRDTEAFF. The CDR3 coding sequence is TGCGCCAGCAGCCAAGATAGCAGGGACACTGAAGCTTTCTTT.

This clonotype was picked up many times. The genes are TRBV12-3 or TRBV12-4 and TRBJ1-2; D remains ambiguous. The CDR3 sequence is 13 residues long. Deletions cut 3 bases from V and 9 bases from J, with 14 bases between. CDR3 in DNA: TGTGCCAGCAGTTTCACCCAGACGGGGAGCTACACCTTC. Translating gives CASSFTQTGSYTF.

This rearrangement joins TRBV20-1 to TRBJ2-1; weak D call: TRBD2 (6 bases). Trimming shortened V by 8 bases and J by 6 bases, and 17 bases separated the two germline ends. The CDR3 has 13 residues. The germline V gene has CDR1 DFQATT and CDR2 SNEGSKA (reference sequence). The CDR3 protein is CSFHSGDFNEQFF. Written as DNA, the CDR3 is TGCAGTTTCCACTCGGGGGACTTCAATGAGCAGTTCTTC.

This clonotype appeared many times. This chain connects TRBV20-1 to TRBJ1-2; D is ambiguous. This CDR3 region has 14 residues. CDR1 and CDR2 (germline): DFQATT, SNEGSKA (reference sequence). V was trimmed by 3 bases and J by 3 bases, leaving 14 bases between them. CDR3 in amino acids: CSASDRLAYYGYTF. In nucleotides, the CDR3 is TGCAGTGCTAGTGACCGGTTAGCATACTATGGCTACACCTTC.

In this sample, this clonotype turned up a few times. The chain uses TRBV6-5 and TRBJ1-4; a possible D gene is TRBD1 (5 bases). Trimming removed 4 bases from V and 10 bases from J, with 16 bases in between. The CDR3 has 14 residues. Germline CDR1 reads MNHEY; CDR2 reads SVGAGI. The CDR3 bases are TGTGCCAGCAGTTTCACGGGACCGAGGGGAAAACTGTTTTTT. This codes for CASSFTGPRGKLFF.

This clonotype was counted at least ten times. This chain connects TRBV28 to TRBJ2-4, with D tentatively TRBD2 (7 bases). Per germline, CDR1 MDHEN and CDR2 SYDVKM. The CDR3 is made up of 16 amino acids. The ends were cut back, 7 bases at V and 3 bases at J, with 19 bases in the middle. DNA for the CDR3: TGTGCCAGCACCTTAGGGGGGGCCATGGGCAAAAACATTCAGTACTTC. Its translation is CASTLGGAMGKNIQYF. The variable domain in full, completed from reference TRBV28 and TRBJ2-4, reads DVKVTQSSRYLVKRTGEKVFLECVQDMDHENMFWYRQDPGLGLRLIYFSYDVKMKEKGDIPEGYSVSREKKERFSLILESASTNQTSMYLCASTLGGAMGKNIQYFGAGTRLSVL.

A few counts support this clonotype. This chain joins TRBV15 and TRBJ2-2; unclear D gene. In germline, CDR1 is LNHNV, CDR2 YYDKDF (reference sequence). CDR3 length: 13 amino acids. Trimming took 5 bases from V and 6 from J, leaving 10 bases between them. The CDR3: CATSRVVPGELFF. The CDR3 nucleotides are TGTGCCACCAGCCGGGTTGTACCCGGGGAGCTGTTTTTT.

Many counts were recorded for this clonotype. The chain has TRBV2 and TRBJ2-5; 8 nucleotides agree with TRBD1. The V segment lost 9 bases and the J segment 4 bases; nucleotides outside the gene matches: 10. The germline gives CDR1 SNHLY, CDR2 FYNNEI. CDR3 length: 14 residues. The CDR3 DNA follows: TGTGCCAGAGCCCCAGGGGGCAAAGGAGAGACCCAGTACTTC. Its translation is CARAPGGKGETQYF.

This clonotype was counted ten times or more. The chain recombines TRBV29-1 with TRBJ2-5; D uncertain. Germline CDR1 is SQVTM and CDR2 is ANQGSEA. The CDR3 contains 12 residues. V was pared by 4 bases and J by 2 bases, with 8 bases between. The CDR3 sequence is CSVGNLQETQYF. The CDR3 DNA reads as TGCAGCGTTGGAAACTTACAAGAGACCCAGTACTTC.

V usage is TRBV12-3 or TRBV12-4 and J usage is TRBJ2-1, with unresolved D. V lost 10 bases, J lost 5 bases, and 15 bases lay in between. The CDR3 runs to 13 residues. The DNA for the CDR3 is TGTGCCACCCAAGGGCCCGCTGACAATGAGCAGTTCTTC. As protein: CATQGPADNEQFF.